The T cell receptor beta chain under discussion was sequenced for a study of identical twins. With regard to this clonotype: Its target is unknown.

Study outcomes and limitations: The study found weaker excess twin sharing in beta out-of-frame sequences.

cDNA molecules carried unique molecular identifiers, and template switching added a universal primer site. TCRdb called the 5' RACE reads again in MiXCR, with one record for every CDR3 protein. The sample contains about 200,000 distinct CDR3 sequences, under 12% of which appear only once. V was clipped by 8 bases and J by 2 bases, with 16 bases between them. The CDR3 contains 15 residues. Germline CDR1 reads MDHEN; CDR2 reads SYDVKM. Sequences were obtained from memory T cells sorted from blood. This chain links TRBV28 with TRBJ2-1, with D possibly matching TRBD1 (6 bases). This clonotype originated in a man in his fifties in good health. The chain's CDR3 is CASRNRQETYNEQFF. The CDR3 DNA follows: TGTGCCAGCCGTAATCGACAGGAAACCTACAATGAGCAGTTCTTC. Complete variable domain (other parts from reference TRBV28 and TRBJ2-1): DVKVTQSSRYLVKRTGEKVFLECVQDMDHENMFWYRQDPGLGLRLIYFSYDVKMKEKGDIPEGYSVSREKKERFSLILESASTNQTSMYLCASRNRQETYNEQFFGPGTRLTVL.